These 6 T cell receptor beta chains originate from one sample sequenced in a study of blood T cell repertoires in COVID-19. Assay used: immunoSEQ multiplex PCR; TCRdb lists only in-frame clones, some missing. The sample shows hundreds of thousands of clones, approximately 90% of them seen only once. Sequencing input: PBMCs or T cells enriched from blood (not recorded which). The receptors here all came from a man in his thirties or forties who had recovered from COVID-19.

The chain has TRBV3-1 (or the pseudogene TRBV3-2) and TRBJ1-2; D gene ambiguous. This CDR3 comprises 15 residues. Germline CDR1 reads LGHDT; CDR2 reads YNNKEL (reference sequence). With 1 base removed from V and 2 bases from J, the gap between germline ends came to 11 bases. CDR3 bases: TGTGCCAGCAGCCAAGTCCCAGGCGGGAACTATGGCTACACCTTC. It specifies CASSQVPGGNYGYTF.

V usage is TRBV18 and J usage is TRBJ2-3, with 7 bases that match TRBD2. The germline V gene has CDR1 KGHSH and CDR2 LQKENI. The junction had 4 bases not matched to a gene; V was cut back by 3 bases and J by 1 base. The CDR3 loop spans 15 amino acids. Written as DNA, the CDR3 is TGTGCCAGCTCACCCCTCCGGGAGGGCACAGATACGCAGTATTTT. As protein: CASSPLREGTDTQYF.

The chain uses TRBV5-5 and TRBJ1-1, with D possibly being TRBD1 (6 bases). Germline CDR1 and CDR2: SGHKS and YYEKEE (reference sequence). The CDR3 covers 14 residues. V dropped 2 bases and J dropped 8 bases, with 16 bases sitting between them. DNA of the CDR3: TGTGCCAGCAGCTTCAACAGGGCGGGTTTAGAAGCTTTCTTT. Its protein is CASSFNRAGLEAFF.

The chain joins TRBV15 to TRBJ1-1; TRBD1 matches at 7 bases. J lost 3 bases, V lost 3 bases, and 1 base had no gene match. Germline-derived CDR1 and CDR2 are LNHNV and YYDKDF (reference sequence). CDR3 length equals 13 residues. For the CDR3, the DNA is TGTGCCACCAGCAGGGGACAGTACACTGAAGCTTTCTTT. It encodes CATSRGQYTEAFF.

J is TRBJ2-4 and V is TRBV5-1; 7 bases fit TRBD1. In germline, CDR1 is SGHRS, CDR2 YFSETQ. V lost 4 bases and J lost 0; bases outside the gene matches: 7. The CDR3 consists of 16 residues. DNA of the CDR3: TGCGCCAGCAGCCTGTGGGACAGACGAGCCAAAAACATTCAGTACTTC. Amino acids: CASSLWDRRAKNIQYF.

This chain uses TRBV29-1 with TRBJ2-1; D gene uncertain. The germline CDR1 and CDR2 sequences are SQVTM and ANQGSEA. The ends were cut back, 3 bases at V and 3 bases at J, with 9 bases in the middle. CDR3 length equals 13 residues. The CDR3, as DNA: TGCAGCGTTGACCGAACAGACTACAATGAGCAGTTCTTC. Translation gives CSVDRTDYNEQFF.